The 30 T cell receptor beta chains below all came from one sample that was sequenced in a study of blood T cells in healthy people across ages. With a J-beta primer mix and a sample-barcoded 5' primer, a second PCR ran about 7 to 12 cycles. Using its own MiXCR run on the 5' RACE reads, TCRdb lists one record per CDR3 protein. Of 1.8 million or so distinct CDR3 sequences in the sample, about 39% were seen once. What was sequenced was blood. The receptors derive from a human donor in good health.

This chain uses TRBV7-2 with TRBJ1-6; TRBD1 agrees at 8 bases. Germline CDR1 SGHTA, CDR2 FQGNSA. The CDR3 runs 17 residues. V dropped 3 bases and J dropped 8; count of bases not matched to a gene: 12. The CDR3 protein is CASSFSSSGTGDSPLHF. Here the CDR3 DNA reads TGTGCCAGCAGCTTCTCATCGTCCGGGACAGGCGATTCACCCCTCCACTTT.

The chain carries TRBV15 and TRBJ1-2; D not resolved. Germline CDR1 and CDR2: LNHNV and YYDKDF (reference sequence). With 0 bases removed from V and 7 bases from J, the gap between germline ends came to 15 bases. CDR3 size: 15 residues. CDR3 region: CATSRDVTLGSGYTF. The DNA of the CDR3 is TGTGCCACCAGCAGAGATGTGACCCTAGGGAGTGGCTACACCTTC.

J is TRBJ2-1 and V is TRBV11-3, with 9 bases that match TRBD1. This CDR3 region has 16 residues. Trimming cost V 3 bases and J 8 bases; bases outside gene matches: 11. Germline V gene lookup returns CDR1 SGHNT and CDR2 YENEEA. Here the CDR3 DNA reads TGTGCCAGCAGCTTTAGTGCGCGGACAGGGGTTGATGAGCAGTTCTTC. Protein sequence: CASSFSARTGVDEQFF.

The V gene is TRBV12-5, the J gene TRBJ2-5; perhaps D is TRBD1 or TRBD2 (5 bases each). CDR1 is LGHNT and CDR2 is FRNRAP in the germline V gene. V gave up 5 bases and J gave up 5 bases, with 12 bases separating them. The CDR3 runs 13 residues. In DNA, the CDR3 is TGTGCTAGTGGTGCCGGGACGGTGGAGACCCAGTACTTC. This translates into CASGAGTVETQYF.

V is TRBV29-1 and J is TRBJ1-2, with D perhaps TRBD1 (5 bases). Germline CDR1 SQVTM, CDR2 ANQGSEA. V lost 3 bases and J 6 bases, leaving 11 bases between the germline ends. The CDR3 is 12 residues long. As DNA, the CDR3 is TGCAGCGTTGAGGAGAAGGGGAATGGCTACACCTTC. As protein: CSVEEKGNGYTF.

This chain uses TRBV11-1 with TRBJ1-2, with 9 bases lining up with TRBD1. This CDR3 spans 16 amino acids. The junction had 11 bases not matched to a gene; V was cut back by 5 bases and J by 4 bases. Germline V gene sequence: CDR1 SGHAT, CDR2 FQDESV (reference sequence). The chain's CDR3 is CASSPSPTGGRYGYTF. CDR3 nucleotide sequence: TGTGCCAGCAGCCCTAGCCCCACAGGGGGCCGCTATGGCTACACCTTC.

Concerning this clonotype: A much larger clone is a single base away; this may be a read error. This rearrangement joins TRBV6-5 to TRBJ1-4; D unresolved. The germline CDR1 and CDR2 sequences are MNHEY and SVGAGI. The CDR3 covers 13 residues. The CDR3 sequence is CPREAATNGKLFF. The CDR3 DNA follows: TGCCCCCGTGAGGCTGCAACTAATGGAAAACTGTTTTTT.

This clonotype appeared a few times. The V call is TRBV7-2, the J call TRBJ2-1; a weak D match, TRBD1 (5 bases). From germline, CDR1 is SGHTA and CDR2 FQGNSA. This CDR3 region has 13 residues. The V end lost 1 base, the J end lost 12 bases, and 13 bases lay between the germline ends. The CDR3 loop is CASSLVEGVGQFF. The CDR3 DNA is TGTGCCAGCAGCTTAGTGGAAGGGGTAGGGCAGTTCTTC.

V gene TRBV6-2 or TRBV6-3 combines with J gene TRBJ2-7; TRBD1 aligns across 10 bases. The CDR3 is made up of 14 amino acids. V shed 4 bases and J 7 bases; nucleotides not matched to a gene: 7. The germline gives CDR1 MNHEY, CDR2 SVGEGT. The CDR3 nucleotides are TGTGCCAGCAGTTGGGACAGGGGAGCGGGGGAGCAGTACTTC. This encodes CASSWDRGAGEQYF.

This clonotype occurred a few times. The V and J genes are TRBV7-2 and TRBJ2-6; the D is unclear. The V and J ends lost 0 bases and 18 bases respectively, with 15 bases between them. From germline, CDR1 is SGHTA and CDR2 FQGNSA. The CDR3 sequence is 13 residues long. CDR3 residues: CASSLANEVFRTF. The CDR3 DNA reads as TGTGCCAGCAGCTTAGCGAATGAGGTGTTCCGGACTTTC.

This clonotype has at least ten counts. The genes are TRBV27 and TRBJ1-2; 7 positions match TRBD1. Germline loops: CDR1 MNHEY, CDR2 SMNVEV (reference sequence). CDR3 length equals 13 residues. V was pared by 4 bases and J by 4 bases, with 3 bases of the junction left unmatched. The CDR3 reads CASSSRQGYGYTF. The CDR3 coding sequence is TGTGCCAGCAGTTCCCGACAGGGCTATGGCTACACCTTC.

This chain connects TRBV2 to TRBJ2-1; the match to TRBD2 covers 13 bases. Per the germline V gene, CDR1 is SNHLY and CDR2 is FYNNEI. The J segment lost 10 bases and the V segment lost 4 bases, leaving 7 bases of the junction unmatched. The CDR3 covers 15 residues. CDR3 DNA: TGTGCCAGCAGTGCAGGGACTAGCGGGGCCTCAGAGCAGTTCTTC. Translating gives CASSAGTSGASEQFF.

This clonotype was counted at least ten times. The CDR3 loop reads CSANGQVDGKLFF. The CDR3 DNA sequence: TGCAGTGCTAACGGTCAGGTGGACGGGAAACTGTTTTTT. This chain connects TRBV20-1 to TRBJ1-4; D is ambiguous. Germline CDR1 and CDR2: DFQATT and SNEGSKA (reference sequence). The CDR3 is 13 residues long. The ends were cut back, 4 bases at V and 11 bases at J, with 17 bases in the middle.

This clonotype has just one count. DNA of the CDR3: TGCGCCAGCAGCCCAGACGGAGCAGTAGGGGAGACCCAGTACTTC. The encoded protein is CASSPDGAVGETQYF. This chain connects TRBV5-1 to TRBJ2-5; D remains unclear. Germline CDR1 reads SGHRS; CDR2 reads YFSETQ. V lost 4 bases to trimming and J lost 5 bases, with 18 bases between them. The CDR3 is made up of 15 amino acids.

The J gene is TRBJ2-5, the V gene TRBV7-8; 8 bases fit TRBD2. This CDR3 is 16 amino acids long. The V segment lost 2 bases and the J segment 5 bases; nucleotides outside the gene matches: 10. Germline V gene lookup returns CDR1 SGHVS and CDR2 FQNEAQ. The CDR3 sequence is CASSLRTGGAYETQYF. As DNA, the CDR3 is TGTGCCAGCAGCTTACGGACCGGGGGGGCCTATGAGACCCAGTACTTC.

The chain carries TRBV7-2 and TRBJ2-4; 10 bases fit TRBD2. CDR1 and CDR2 from the germline V gene are SGHTA and FQGNSA. The CDR3 is 14 residues long. The junction had 7 bases not matched to a gene; V was cut back by 1 base and J by 13 bases. This CDR3 is CASSLVAGTSAQYF. CDR3 nucleotide sequence: TGTGCCAGCAGCTTAGTGGCGGGGACTAGCGCGCAGTACTTC.

This clonotype has a handful of counts. V and J are TRBV7-2 and TRBJ2-7, with 8 bases lining up with TRBD1. Germline CDR1 SGHTA, CDR2 FQGNSA. After removal of 4 bases from V and 4 bases from J, the junction contained 12 bases not matched to a gene. The CDR3 is 16 residues long. DNA for the CDR3: TGTGCCAGCAGCTATTTTCCGGGACAGGTTACATACGAGCAGTACTTC. Translating it yields CASSYFPGQVTYEQYF.

The chain combines TRBV4-3 with TRBJ1-1; D is unclear. Trimming removed 0 bases from V and 4 bases from J, with 15 bases in between. The CDR3 consists of 16 residues. The V gene's germline CDR1 is LGHNA and CDR2 YSLEER. CDR3 bases: TGCGCCAGCAGCCAAGATCGGACGACCTGGGGCACTGAAGCTTTCTTT. This translates into CASSQDRTTWGTEAFF.

About this clonotype: The junction and the germline gene differ at one end; a read error may be behind it. CDR3 sequence reads: CTSSLADLREVSYNEQFF. CDR3 in DNA: TGTACCAGCAGCTTGGCCGATCTTCGAGAGGTTTCCTACAATGAGCAGTTCTTC. The chain employs TRBV5-6 and TRBJ2-1; D gene uncertain. CDR1 is SGHDT, CDR2 YYEEEE, per germline. The CDR3 spans 18 residues.

The chain links TRBV7-2 to TRBJ2-1; no clear D. CDR1 is SGHTA, CDR2 FQGNSA, per germline. This CDR3 has 13 residues. Trimming pared 2 bases from V and 10 bases from J, leaving 12 bases between. The CDR3 sequence: CASSLIITHEQFF. Here the CDR3 DNA reads TGTGCCAGCAGCTTAATTATCACCCACGAGCAGTTCTTC.

In this sample, this clonotype turned up once. The chain is built from TRBV27 and TRBJ2-7; tentative D call: TRBD2 (6 bases). The CDR3 contains 15 residues. Trimming took 2 bases from V and 0 from J, leaving 11 bases between them. Germline CDR1 reads MNHEY; CDR2 reads SMNVEV (reference sequence). The CDR3 loop reads CASSLGGWSSYEQYF. CDR3 coding DNA: TGTGCCAGCAGTTTAGGGGGGTGGAGCTCCTACGAGCAGTACTTC.

The V call is TRBV7-3, the J call TRBJ2-3; a possible D gene is TRBD2 (6 bases). The CDR3 runs 14 residues. Trimming removed 5 bases from V and 1 base from J, with 10 bases in between. Germline V CDR1 and CDR2: SGHTA, FQGTGA. CDR3 amino acids: CASSGAGRTDTQYF. The CDR3 bases are TGTGCCAGCAGCGGCGCGGGGCGCACAGATACGCAGTATTTT.

This clonotype was observed a handful of times. The chain couples TRBV12-3 or TRBV12-4 to TRBJ2-7; weak D call: TRBD2 (7 bases). TRBJ2-4 matches the DNA end more closely, so the J call is doubtful. This CDR3 has 14 residues. CDR3 sequence: CASSLGRGGDIQYF. CDR3 coding DNA: TGTGCCAGCAGTTTGGGGAGGGGGGGAGACATTCAGTACTTC.

V and J are TRBV6-2 or TRBV6-3 and TRBJ2-6; D remains unclear. Looked up from germline, CDR1 is MNHEY and CDR2 is SVGEGT. This CDR3 is 16 amino acids long. Between the trimmed V and J ends, which lost 3 bases and 3 bases, there was a span of 12 bases. CDR3 region: CASSYAWGFGANVLTF. Written as DNA, the CDR3 is TGTGCCAGCAGTTATGCGTGGGGATTTGGGGCCAACGTCCTGACTTTC.

This clonotype came up a few times. One end of the junction varies from germline; a read error may be responsible. This sequence joins TRBV6-2 or TRBV6-3 and TRBJ2-1, with TRBD1 matching 9 bases. CDR3 size: 15 residues. Looked up from germline, CDR1 is MNHEY and CDR2 is SVGEGT. The CDR3 DNA is TGTACCAGCAGGTGGGACAGGGAAGGCTACAATGAGCAGTTCTTC. Amino acids: CTSRWDREGYNEQFF.

CDR3 protein: CASSSEPGTAYEQYF. CDR3 nucleotides: TGTGCCAGCAGCTCCGAACCAGGGACAGCCTACGAGCAGTACTTC. The genes are TRBV7-6 and TRBJ2-7, with 7 bases lining up with TRBD1. The V gene's germline CDR1 is SGHVS and CDR2 FNYEAQ. CDR3 length equals 15 residues. With 4 bases clipped from V and 2 bases from J, the junction kept 8 bases outside the gene matches.

This clonotype was detected a few times. V usage is TRBV20-1 and J usage is TRBJ2-1; D perhaps matches TRBD2 (7 bases). CDR1 and CDR2 from the germline V gene are DFQATT and SNEGSKA (reference sequence). The CDR3 length is 14 residues. Trimming pared 6 bases from V and 4 bases from J, leaving 16 bases between. The CDR3 region is CSALRGGGYNEQFF. In DNA form, the CDR3 reads TGCAGTGCCCTCCGAGGGGGGGGATACAATGAGCAGTTCTTC.

The chain has TRBV11-2 and TRBJ2-1; D tentatively reads TRBD1 or TRBD2 (5 bases each). The ends were cut back, 1 base at V and 10 bases at J, with 17 bases in the middle. Germline values: CDR1 SGHAT, CDR2 FQNNGV. This CDR3 is built from 15 residues. The DNA of the CDR3 is TGTGCCAGCAGCTTAGTAAGGGCGGGCGAGGGGGAGCAGTTCTTC. Encoded protein: CASSLVRAGEGEQFF.

The chain links TRBV6-6 to TRBJ1-2, with a tentative D call TRBD1 (6 bases). The V end lost 4 bases, the J end lost 4 bases, and 16 bases lay between the germline ends. The CDR3 runs to 15 residues. Per germline, CDR1 MNHNY and CDR2 SVGAGI (reference sequence). CDR3 sequence (DNA): TGTGCCAGCAGTTCCGCTGACAGGCCTCCCTATGGCTACACCTTC. Protein sequence: CASSSADRPPYGYTF.

V gene TRBV7-9 combines with J gene TRBJ1-4, with 7 bases matching TRBD1. After removal of 5 bases from V and 8 bases from J, the junction contained 8 bases not matched to a gene. The CDR3 has 14 residues. CDR1 SEHNR and CDR2 FQNEAQ come from the germline V gene (reference sequence). The CDR3: CASSSDRVREKLFF. The CDR3 DNA follows: TGTGCCAGCAGCAGCGACAGGGTCAGGGAAAAACTGTTTTTT.